Listed below are T cell receptor beta chains from one sample, sequenced in a study of blood T cell repertoires in COVID-19. The table came from immunoSEQ multiplex PCR; TCRdb's copy has only in-frame clones and leaves some out. The table has under 250,000 clones, 86% seen once. Sequencing input: peripheral blood. Receptor source: a woman in her sixties or seventies who had recovered from COVID-19. The CDR3 runs from the conserved cysteine through the conserved F or W. A D gene is named only where the DNA matches it firmly. Where a row states a size, it is once, few, many or the class of an expanded clone; other rows omit it.

v_gene: TRBV18; d_gene: TRBD1; abundance: -; j_gene: TRBJ2-2; CDR3aa: CASSSTGSGTGELFF; CDR3nt: TGTGCCAGCTCATCGACAGGGTCGGGCACCGGGGAGCTGTTTTTT
v_gene: TRBV7-3; d_gene: -; abundance: -; j_gene: TRBJ2-1; CDR3aa: CASSFRGGLNNEQFF; CDR3nt: TGTGCCAGCAGCTTCCGCGGGGGCCTTAACAATGAGCAGTTCTTC
v_gene: TRBV29-1; d_gene: -; abundance: -; j_gene: TRBJ2-5; CDR3aa: CSVDLGGETQYF; CDR3nt: TGCAGCGTTGACTTGGGGGGAGAGACCCAGTACTTC
v_gene: TRBV7-8; d_gene: TRBD1; abundance: once; j_gene: TRBJ1-5; CDR3aa: CASSFTGAGQPQHF; CDR3nt: TGTGCCAGCAGCTTCACAGGGGCTGGGCAGCCCCAGCATTTT
v_gene: TRBV7-3; d_gene: -; abundance: -; j_gene: TRBJ2-2; CDR3aa: CASSPRGAPHSGELFF; CDR3nt: TGTGCCAGCAGCCCCAGGGGAGCCCCACACTCCGGGGAGCTGTTTTTT
v_gene: TRBV11-3; d_gene: -; abundance: -; j_gene: TRBJ2-5; CDR3aa: CASSSSGPPGSQETQYF; CDR3nt: TGTGCCAGCAGCTCCAGCGGCCCCCCGGGGTCCCAAGAGACCCAGTACTTC
v_gene: TRBV6-5; d_gene: -; abundance: -; j_gene: TRBJ1-2; CDR3aa: CASSFPGTDYGYTF; CDR3nt: TGTGCCAGCAGTTTCCCGGGTACGGACTATGGCTACACCTTC
v_gene: TRBV15; d_gene: -; abundance: -; j_gene: TRBJ1-4; CDR3aa: CATSRDITNEKLFF; CDR3nt: TGTGCCACCAGCAGAGATATTACTAATGAAAAACTGTTTTTT
v_gene: TRBV5-8; d_gene: TRBD1; abundance: -; j_gene: TRBJ1-2; CDR3aa: CASRRGQAGNYGYTF; CDR3nt: TGTGCCAGCAGACGGGGACAGGCAGGGAACTATGGCTACACCTTC
v_gene: TRBV6-4; d_gene: -; abundance: few; j_gene: TRBJ1-5; CDR3aa: CASRYPTKEGAPQPQHF; CDR3nt: TGTGCCAGCAGGTACCCCACAAAGGAAGGGGCGCCCCAGCCCCAGCATTTT
v_gene: TRBV12-3/TRBV12-4; d_gene: -; abundance: -; j_gene: TRBJ1-1; CDR3aa: CASSSQGIGLAFF; CDR3nt: TGTGCCAGCAGTTCCCAGGGGATCGGTCTAGCTTTCTTT
v_gene: TRBV7-9; d_gene: TRBD1; abundance: -; j_gene: TRBJ1-1; CDR3aa: CASSNPGQGAAFF; CDR3nt: TGTGCCAGCAGCAACCCGGGACAGGGGGCCGCTTTCTTT
v_gene: TRBV27; d_gene: TRBD2; abundance: -; j_gene: TRBJ2-1; CDR3aa: CASKLLPGGAQVF; CDR3nt: TGTGCCAGCAAACTACTCCCCGGGGGGGCCCAGGTCTTC
v_gene: TRBV5-1; d_gene: TRBD1; abundance: -; j_gene: TRBJ2-7; CDR3aa: CASSIGTVTSYEQYF; CDR3nt: TGCGCCAGCAGCATAGGGACAGTTACGTCCTACGAGCAGTACTTC
v_gene: TRBV7-2; d_gene: -; abundance: -; j_gene: TRBJ1-1; CDR3aa: CASSLVGGVGAFF; CDR3nt: TGTGCCAGCAGCTTAGTTGGGGGGGTAGGAGCTTTCTTT
v_gene: TRBV4-3; d_gene: -; abundance: -; j_gene: TRBJ2-5; CDR3aa: CASSQDTSKETQYF; CDR3nt: TGCGCCAGCAGCCAAGACACTAGCAAAGAGACCCAGTACTTC
v_gene: TRBV7-3; d_gene: -; abundance: -; j_gene: TRBJ2-1; CDR3aa: CASSFRGGSYNEQFF; CDR3nt: TGTGCCAGCAGCTTTCGAGGGGGCTCCTACAATGAGCAGTTCTTC
v_gene: TRBV12-3/TRBV12-4; d_gene: -; abundance: -; j_gene: TRBJ1-4; CDR3aa: CASSLNRREKLFF; CDR3nt: TGTGCCAGCAGTTTAAACAGAAGGGAAAAACTGTTTTTT
v_gene: TRBV19; d_gene: -; abundance: -; j_gene: TRBJ2-1; CDR3aa: CASRPQGSNEQFF; CDR3nt: TGTGCCAGTAGACCACAGGGTTCCAATGAGCAGTTCTTC
v_gene: TRBV6-6; d_gene: -; abundance: -; j_gene: TRBJ2-7; CDR3aa: CATRGGYEQYF; CDR3nt: TGTGCCACCCGTGGAGGGTACGAGCAGTACTTC
v_gene: TRBV7-2; d_gene: TRBD2; abundance: -; j_gene: TRBJ2-3; CDR3aa: CASSQQAGGPGTQYF; CDR3nt: TGTGCCAGCAGCCAACAAGCGGGGGGTCCCGGTACGCAGTATTTT
v_gene: TRBV19; d_gene: TRBD1; abundance: -; j_gene: TRBJ1-5; CDR3aa: CASSIEGTGARQPQHF; CDR3nt: TGTGCCAGTAGTATAGAGGGGACAGGCGCTCGACAGCCCCAGCATTTT
v_gene: TRBV7-9; d_gene: -; abundance: -; j_gene: TRBJ1-5; CDR3aa: CASSPAQGMPQHF; CDR3nt: TGTGCCAGCAGCCCGGCACAGGGCATGCCCCAGCATTTT
v_gene: TRBV9; d_gene: -; abundance: -; j_gene: TRBJ1-4; CDR3aa: CASSVGQGWEKLFF; CDR3nt: TGTGCCAGCAGCGTAGGGCAGGGGTGGGAAAAACTGTTTTTT
v_gene: TRBV5-1; d_gene: -; abundance: -; j_gene: TRBJ1-2; CDR3aa: CASRSDRANYGYTF; CDR3nt: TGCGCCAGCAGATCTGACAGAGCTAACTATGGCTACACCTTC
v_gene: TRBV15; d_gene: -; abundance: -; j_gene: TRBJ1-1; CDR3aa: CATSRDTGQNTEAFF; CDR3nt: TGTGCCACCAGCAGAGATACAGGACAGAACACTGAAGCTTTCTTT
v_gene: TRBV6-1; d_gene: -; abundance: -; j_gene: TRBJ1-4; CDR3aa: CASSEGQFNEKLFF; CDR3nt: TGTGCCAGCAGTGAAGGACAGTTCAATGAAAAACTGTTTTTT
v_gene: TRBV24-1; d_gene: -; abundance: -; j_gene: TRBJ2-7; CDR3aa: CATSYSGDPSSEQYF; CDR3nt: TGTGCCACCAGTTACTCAGGGGACCCTTCTTCGGAGCAGTACTTC
v_gene: TRBV18; d_gene: TRBD1; abundance: -; j_gene: TRBJ2-1; CDR3aa: CASSPGTGGDYNEQFF; CDR3nt: TGTGCCAGCTCTCCGGGGACAGGGGGCGACTACAATGAGCAGTTCTTC
v_gene: TRBV28; d_gene: TRBD1; abundance: few; j_gene: TRBJ2-7; CDR3aa: CASSWGDRGLSYEQYF; CDR3nt: TGTGCCAGCAGTTGGGGGGACAGGGGGTTGTCCTACGAGCAGTACTTC
v_gene: TRBV2; d_gene: TRBD1; abundance: -; j_gene: TRBJ2-4; CDR3aa: CASREPDRGQNIQYF; CDR3nt: TGTGCCAGCCGAGAACCTGACAGGGGCCAAAACATTCAGTACTTC
v_gene: TRBV6-7; d_gene: TRBD1; abundance: -; j_gene: TRBJ1-6; CDR3aa: CASSPGDRGQWVAPLHF; CDR3nt: TGTGCCAGCAGCCCTGGTGACAGGGGCCAATGGGTCGCACCCCTCCACTTT
v_gene: TRBV7-2; d_gene: TRBD2; abundance: -; j_gene: TRBJ2-3; CDR3aa: CASSSLTSGQGTDTQYF; CDR3nt: TGTGCCAGCAGCTCTCTGACTAGCGGGCAAGGCACAGATACGCAGTATTTT
v_gene: TRBV7-8; d_gene: -; abundance: -; j_gene: TRBJ2-3; CDR3aa: CASSPVLGFTDTQYF; CDR3nt: TGTGCCAGCAGCCCAGTACTAGGTTTCACAGATACGCAGTATTTT
v_gene: TRBV7-6; d_gene: TRBD2; abundance: few; j_gene: TRBJ2-7; CDR3aa: CASSLAVAGGRPYEQYF; CDR3nt: TGTGCCAGCAGCTTAGCAGTAGCGGGGGGGCGTCCCTACGAGCAGTACTTC
v_gene: TRBV5-1; d_gene: -; abundance: -; j_gene: TRBJ1-1; CDR3aa: CASSWGRMNTEAFF; CDR3nt: TGCGCCAGCAGCTGGGGCAGAATGAACACTGAAGCTTTCTTT
v_gene: TRBV5-3; d_gene: -; abundance: few; j_gene: TRBJ2-7; CDR3aa: CARSLARGSYEQYF; CDR3nt: TGTGCCAGAAGCTTGGCCAGGGGCTCCTACGAGCAGTACTTC
v_gene: TRBV7-3; d_gene: -; abundance: -; j_gene: TRBJ2-2; CDR3aa: CASSLDSNSNTGELFF; CDR3nt: TGTGCCAGCAGCTTAGACTCTAATTCGAACACCGGGGAGCTGTTTTTT
v_gene: TRBV5-1; d_gene: TRBD1; abundance: once; j_gene: TRBJ1-1; CDR3aa: CASSSGTANTEAFF; CDR3nt: TGCGCCAGCAGCTCCGGGACAGCCAACACTGAAGCTTTCTTT
v_gene: TRBV7-3; d_gene: -; abundance: -; j_gene: TRBJ1-1; CDR3aa: CASSLNRARGTEAFF; CDR3nt: TGTGCCAGCAGCTTAAATAGGGCTCGGGGCACTGAAGCTTTCTTT
v_gene: TRBV5-1; d_gene: -; abundance: -; j_gene: TRBJ2-7; CDR3aa: CASSLAAGDEQYF; CDR3nt: TGCGCCAGCAGCTTGGCGGCAGGGGACGAGCAGTACTTC
v_gene: TRBV24-1; d_gene: -; abundance: -; j_gene: TRBJ2-7; CDR3aa: CATSEYPYEQYF; CDR3nt: TGTGCCACCAGTGAATATCCGTACGAGCAGTACTTC
v_gene: TRBV3-1/TRBV3-2; d_gene: -; abundance: -; j_gene: TRBJ1-5; CDR3aa: CASVKRTDRNQPQHF; CDR3nt: TGTGCCAGCGTAAAGCGGACGGACCGCAATCAGCCCCAGCATTTT
v_gene: TRBV7-9; d_gene: -; abundance: -; j_gene: TRBJ1-2; CDR3aa: CASSLNRANYGYTF; CDR3nt: TGTGCCAGCAGCTTGAACAGAGCTAACTATGGCTACACCTTC
v_gene: TRBV28; d_gene: TRBD2; abundance: -; j_gene: TRBJ2-5; CDR3aa: CASSLGGGETQYF; CDR3nt: TGTGCCAGCAGCCTCGGCGGGGGGGAGACCCAGTACTTC
v_gene: TRBV10-3; d_gene: -; abundance: -; j_gene: TRBJ2-7; CDR3aa: CAISTGIEPYEQYF; CDR3nt: TGTGCCATCAGTACAGGGATAGAACCCTACGAGCAGTACTTC
v_gene: TRBV3-1/TRBV3-2; d_gene: TRBD1; abundance: -; j_gene: TRBJ1-2; CDR3aa: CASSLRQGGYGYTF; CDR3nt: TGTGCCAGCAGCCTACGACAGGGTGGATATGGCTACACCTTC
v_gene: TRBV4-2; d_gene: TRBD1; abundance: -; j_gene: TRBJ1-1; CDR3aa: CASSQTGSTEAFF; CDR3nt: TGTGCCAGCAGCCAGACAGGGTCCACTGAAGCTTTCTTT
v_gene: TRBV28; d_gene: -; abundance: -; j_gene: TRBJ2-5; CDR3aa: CASTETGSLMTQYF; CDR3nt: TGTGCCAGCACAGAGACAGGATCCCTAATGACCCAGTACTTC
v_gene: TRBV3-1/TRBV3-2; d_gene: TRBD1; abundance: -; j_gene: TRBJ1-2; CDR3aa: CASSQGGQGDGYGYTF; CDR3nt: TGTGCCAGCAGCCAAGGAGGGCAGGGGGACGGCTATGGCTACACCTTC
v_gene: TRBV19; d_gene: -; abundance: -; j_gene: TRBJ2-5; CDR3aa: CASSLPGETQYF; CDR3nt: TGTGCCAGTAGTCTCCCCGGAGAGACCCAGTACTTC
v_gene: TRBV4-3; d_gene: -; abundance: -; j_gene: TRBJ1-2; CDR3aa: CASSQDGRGRYTF; CDR3nt: TGCGCCAGCAGCCAAGATGGCAGGGGACGCTACACCTTC
v_gene: TRBV6-5; d_gene: -; abundance: -; j_gene: TRBJ2-1; CDR3aa: CASSRQNEQFF; CDR3nt: TGTGCCAGCAGCCGACAAAATGAGCAGTTCTTC
v_gene: TRBV27; d_gene: -; abundance: -; j_gene: TRBJ2-5; CDR3aa: CATPTRQDVTQYF; CDR3nt: TGTGCCACCCCGACACGACAGGACGTGACCCAGTACTTC